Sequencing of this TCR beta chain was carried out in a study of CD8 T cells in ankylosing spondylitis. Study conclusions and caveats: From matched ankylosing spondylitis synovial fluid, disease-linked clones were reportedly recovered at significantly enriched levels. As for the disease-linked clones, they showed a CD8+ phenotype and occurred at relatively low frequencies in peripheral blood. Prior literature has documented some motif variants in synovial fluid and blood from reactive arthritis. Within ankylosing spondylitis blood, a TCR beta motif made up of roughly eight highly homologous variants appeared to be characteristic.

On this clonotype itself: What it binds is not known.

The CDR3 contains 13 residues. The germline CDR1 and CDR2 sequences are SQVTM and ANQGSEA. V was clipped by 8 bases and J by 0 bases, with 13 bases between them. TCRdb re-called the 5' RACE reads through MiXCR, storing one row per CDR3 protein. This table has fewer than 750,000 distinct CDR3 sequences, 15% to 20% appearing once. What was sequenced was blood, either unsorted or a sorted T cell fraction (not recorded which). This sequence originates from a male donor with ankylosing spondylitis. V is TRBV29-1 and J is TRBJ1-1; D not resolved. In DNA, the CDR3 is TGCAGCACCAAGGGTCCCATGAACACTGAAGCTTTCTTT. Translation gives CSTKGPMNTEAFF.